These 18 T cell receptor beta chains were sequenced from one sample in a study of T cells in Graves' hyperthyroidism and ophthalmopathy. Amplification targeted TCR beta CDR3 regions from RNA transcripts. The TCR CDR3 first-round RT-PCR relied on the HTBI primer set. TCRdb analysed the multiplex PCR reads with MiXCR anew, one entry per CDR3 protein. The profile shows under 300,000 distinct CDR3 sequences, roughly 15% of them singletons. The specimen sequenced was blood. These receptor sequences come from a woman in her thirties or forties with Graves' hyperthyroidism that later progressed to Graves' ophthalmopathy.

The sample holds many counts of this clonotype. This chain uses TRBV19 with TRBJ2-7; no reliable D call. The CDR3 totals 13 residues. Trimming removed 5 bases at V and 0 bases at J, with 8 bases between. CDR1 LNHDA and CDR2 SQIVND come from the germline V gene (reference sequence). CDR3 nucleotide sequence: TGTGCCAGTAGTGACGGAGCCTCCTACGAGCAGTACTTC. Amino acids: CASSDGASYEQYF.

This clonotype was observed at least ten times. The rearrangement links TRBV27 to TRBJ2-7; 8 nucleotides align to TRBD2. CDR1 and CDR2 from the germline V gene are MNHEY and SMNVEV (reference sequence). The CDR3 spans 17 residues. V lost 5 bases and J lost 3; bases outside the gene matches: 15. Here the CDR3 reads CASSPLVGSGKYYEQYF. Here the CDR3 DNA reads TGTGCCAGCAGTCCGCTTGTGGGTAGCGGGAAGTACTACGAGCAGTACTTC.

The chain is built from TRBV19 and TRBJ2-1, with a weak D call TRBD2 (6 bases). The CDR3 loop spans 13 amino acids. From germline, CDR1 is LNHDA and CDR2 SQIVND (reference sequence). V dropped 6 bases and J dropped 5 bases, with 11 bases sitting between them. CDR3 in DNA: TGTGCCAGTAGACCCGGGACTCACAATGAGCAGTTCTTC. Translating gives CASRPGTHNEQFF. The whole variable domain, remainder taken from reference TRBV19 and TRBJ2-1, is DGGITQSPKYLFRKEGQNVTLSCEQNLNHDAMYWYRQDPGQGLRLIYYSQIVNDFQKGDIAEGYSVSREKKESFPLTVTSAQKNPTAFYLCASRPGTHNEQFFGPGTRLTVL.

This clonotype turned up a few times. The rearrangement joins TRBV7-9 to TRBJ1-6; tentative D call: TRBD1 (5 bases). V shed 4 bases and J shed 7 bases, with 23 bases lying between them. The CDR3 covers 18 residues. CDR1 and CDR2 from the germline V gene are SEHNR and FQNEAQ (reference sequence). The DNA for the CDR3 is TGTGCCAGCAGCTCTTCGGGACCGTACAGGTGGGGCAATTCACCCCTCCACTTT. It translates to CASSSSGPYRWGNSPLHF.

The chain links TRBV3-1 to TRBJ1-2; no firm D call. This CDR3 is 15 amino acids long. Trimming took off 1 base at V and 5 bases at J, with 14 bases between the two ends. The germline V gene encodes CDR1 LGHDT and CDR2 YNNKEL (reference sequence). CDR3 sequence (DNA): TGTGCCAGCAGCCAAGCGTGGGGAGGTAATTATGGCTACACCTTC. Its translation: CASSQAWGGNYGYTF.

This sequence joins TRBV27 and TRBJ2-7; 7 nucleotides match TRBD2. Germline values: CDR1 MNHEY, CDR2 SMNVEV (reference sequence). CDR3 length: 15 residues. V lost 4 bases and J lost 3; bases outside the gene matches: 9. The CDR3 loop is CASSWASGPYYEQYF. In nucleotides, the CDR3 is TGTGCCAGCAGTTGGGCTAGCGGTCCTTACTACGAGCAGTACTTC.

This clonotype was recorded many times. This chain joins TRBV27 and TRBJ1-3; D possibly corresponds to TRBD1 (5 bases). This CDR3 is 15 amino acids long. Germline CDR1 and CDR2: MNHEY and SMNVEV (reference sequence). V lost 6 bases and J 0 bases, leaving 12 bases between the germline ends. The CDR3 protein is CASRGGGDSGNTIYF. Written as DNA, the CDR3 is TGTGCCAGCAGGGGGGGAGGGGACTCTGGAAACACCATATATTTT.

This clonotype occurred many times. The chain links TRBV27 to TRBJ2-7; D not certain. The ends were cut back, 5 bases at V and 2 bases at J, with 16 bases in the middle. This CDR3 contains 15 residues. The germline CDR1 and CDR2 sequences are MNHEY and SMNVEV (reference sequence). The DNA for the CDR3 is TGTGCCAGCAGTCTTATTTTGGGTAGGGCCTACGAGCAGTACTTC. Its translation: CASSLILGRAYEQYF.

This clonotype was recorded a few times. This may be a read error, as it is one base from a much larger clone. The rearrangement links TRBV28 to TRBJ2-3; TRBD2 aligns across 7 bases. The junction had 9 bases not matched to a gene; V was cut back by 4 bases and J by 5 bases. Germline V gene data show CDR1 as MDHEN and CDR2 as SYDVKM. The length of the CDR3 is 15 residues. The CDR3 nucleotides are TGTGCCAGCAGTTACCTAGCGGACCCTATAGATACGCAGTATTTT. The encoded protein is CASSYLADPIDTQYF.

Worth noting for this clonotype: One end of the junction does not line up with germline, which may come from a read error. V is TRBV7-7 and J is TRBJ2-1; D is possibly TRBD2 (5 bases). This CDR3 has 17 amino acids. CDR1 is SSHAT, CDR2 FNYEAQ, per germline (reference sequence). The CDR3 is CASSLRPGSREAREQFF. CDR3 DNA sequence: TGTGCTAGCAGCTTACGTCCGGGATCGAGGGAAGCTCGGGAGCAGTTCTTC.

This clonotype was detected a few times. J is TRBJ2-1 and V is TRBV12-3 or TRBV12-4; possibly TRBD2 for D (5 bases). There are 15 residues in the CDR3. Trimming removed 1 base at V and 9 bases at J, with 16 bases between. In nucleotides, the CDR3 is TGTGCCAGCAGTTTAGAGGGTAGCGCCCGAGGTGAGCAGTTCTTC. Protein: CASSLEGSARGEQFF.

This clonotype was detected ten times or more. The chain employs TRBV11-2 and TRBJ2-3; D might be TRBD2 (6 bases). The V end was cut by 3 bases, the J end by 3 bases, with 10 bases between. Germline V gene data show CDR1 as SGHAT and CDR2 as FQNNGV. The CDR3 totals 14 residues. The CDR3 region has the DNA TGTGCCAGCAGCTTTTCCGCGGGGACAGATACGCAGTATTTT. Its protein is CASSFSAGTDTQYF. The full variable domain, completed using reference TRBV11-2 and TRBJ2-3, is EAGVAQSPRYKIIEKRQSVAFWCNPISGHATLYWYQQILGQGPKLLIQFQNNGVVDDSQLPKDRFSAERLKGVDSTLKIQPAKLEDSAVYLCASSFSAGTDTQYFGPGTRLTVL.

This clonotype showed up many times. This rearrangement joins TRBV12-3 or TRBV12-4 to TRBJ1-5; D not certain. V was shortened by 4 bases and J by 0 bases, with 16 bases between the two germline ends. CDR3 length: 17 residues. The CDR3 is CASSSGTRSYSNQPQHF. For the CDR3, the DNA is TGTGCCAGCAGTTCAGGAACTCGATCTTATAGCAATCAGCCCCAGCATTTT.

This clonotype came up many times. The chain recombines TRBV30 with TRBJ2-1; no clear D. The germline V and J ends were trimmed by 0 bases and 5 bases, with 11 bases remaining between them. The CDR3 is 14 residues long. Germline values: CDR1 GTSNPN, CDR2 SVGIG (reference sequence). This CDR3 reads CAWSVLPTDNEQFF. DNA of the CDR3: TGTGCCTGGAGTGTACTCCCGACGGACAATGAGCAGTTCTTC.

This clonotype was detected ten times or more. This chain joins TRBV12-3 or TRBV12-4 and TRBJ2-3, with unresolved D. The CDR3 contains 12 residues. The V end was cut by 3 bases, the J end by 4 bases, with 5 bases between. In DNA, the CDR3 is TGTGCCAGCAGTTTTTTTCCAGATACGCAGTATTTT. Translated, it gives CASSFFPDTQYF.

This clonotype was counted many times. This sequence joins TRBV28 and TRBJ1-4; a possible D gene is TRBD1 (6 bases). Germline V lookup: CDR1 MDHEN, CDR2 SYDVKM. The CDR3 extends over 15 amino acids. The ends were cut back, 3 bases at V and 8 bases at J, with 16 bases in the middle. DNA of the CDR3: TGTGCCAGCAGTTTTTGGGGGGCCCTCTCCGAAAAACTGTTTTTT. This gives the protein CASSFWGALSEKLFF.

This clonotype has at least ten counts. The chain recombines TRBV5-1 with TRBJ2-7, with 9 bases aligning to TRBD2. The CDR3 is 14 residues long. V was clipped by 7 bases and J by 2 bases; unmatched bases: 7. Germline assignment: CDR1 SGHRS and CDR2 YFSETQ. CDR3 sequence (DNA): TGCGCCAGCTCCGCGGGGGGGGGGGCCTACGAGCAGTACTTC. Residues: CASSAGGGAYEQYF.

A few counts support this clonotype. CDR3 sequence: CASSRSVNTGELFF. As DNA, the CDR3 is TGCGCCAGCAGCCGGTCCGTGAACACCGGGGAGCTGTTTTTT. The chain links TRBV4-1 to TRBJ2-2; D gene unclear. Trimming removed 4 bases from V and 1 base from J, with 7 bases in between. This CDR3 comprises 14 residues. The germline gives CDR1 MGHRA, CDR2 YSYEKL.